Listed below are T cell receptor beta chains from one sample, sequenced in a study of T cell changes during pregnancy in multiple sclerosis. The method was immunoSEQ multiplex PCR; TCRdb's version includes in-frame clones alone and lacks a portion of them. In the table there are fewer than 90,000 clones, around 95% of which are singletons. The sequences come from peripheral blood, collected in the third trimester of pregnancy. The source is a female donor in good health, enrolled as a control in a pregnancy study. CDR3s include the opening cysteine and the closing phenylalanine or tryptophan. Each record gives: V gene, J gene, CDR3 length, D gene, clone size, CDR3 DNA, CDR3 protein. D genes are given only for firm matches. Only some rows state a clone size, as once, few, many or a class for expanded clones.

>TRBV7-8|TRBJ1-5|13|-|once
TGCCGTGGACTTTTCTATAGCAATCAGCCCCAGCATTTT
CRGLFYSNQPQHF
>TRBV18|TRBJ2-7|14|TRBD1|-
TGTGCCAGCTCACCACCCACAGGGGGGTACGAGCAGTACTTC
CASSPPTGGYEQYF
>TRBV11-3|TRBJ1-1|13|-|-
TGTGCCAGCAGCTTGGTGGGGGGCACTGAAGCTTTCTTT
CASSLVGGTEAFF
>TRBV4-1|TRBJ2-2|15|TRBD2|-
TGCGCCAGCAGCAATACCGGGACTAGCCCCGGGGAGCTGTTTTTT
CASSNTGTSPGELFF
>TRBV6-1|TRBJ2-6|15|TRBD1|-
TGTGCCAGCAGCAGGACAGGTTCTGGGGCCAACGTCCTGACTTTC
CASSRTGSGANVLTF
>TRBV6-5|TRBJ2-7|14|TRBD1|-
TGTGCCAGCAGTCCAGGACAGGGATTGGACGAGCAGTACTTC
CASSPGQGLDEQYF
>TRBV2|TRBJ1-1|14|TRBD1|-
TGTGCCAGCAGTAAGGGACAGGGGAACACTGAAGCTTTCTTT
CASSKGQGNTEAFF
>TRBV6-5|TRBJ2-3|14|TRBD1|-
TGTGCCAGCAGTTACAGACAGGGTTCAGATACGCAGTATTTT
CASSYRQGSDTQYF
>TRBV27|TRBJ2-7|17|TRBD1|-
TGTGCCAGCAGTTTAAGGGTTCGGGACAGGGCCACCTACGAGCAGTACTTC
CASSLRVRDRATYEQYF
>TRBV12-1|TRBJ1-2|14|-|-
TGTGCCAGCAACTCTACAGGAGCTAACTATGGCTACACCTTC
CASNSTGANYGYTF
>TRBV18|TRBJ2-2|15|-|-
TGTGCCAGCTCACCTGCTAAGACAAACACCGGGGAGCTGTTTTTT
CASSPAKTNTGELFF
>TRBV28|TRBJ2-7|16|TRBD1|-
TGTGCCAGCAGTCTAAACCTCGGACAGGGTGGGCCTGAGCAGTACTTC
CASSLNLGQGGPEQYF
>TRBV28|TRBJ1-5|17|TRBD1|-
TGTGCCAGCATGGACCGGACAGGGGACAATAGCAATCAGCCCCAGCATTTT
CASMDRTGDNSNQPQHF
>TRBV13|TRBJ2-3|16|TRBD1|-
TGTGCCAGCAGCCAGGGGCGTACAGGGGGCGACGATACGCAGTATTTT
CASSQGRTGGDDTQYF
>TRBV6-5|TRBJ2-3|15|-|-
TGTGCCAGCAGTTACGCGGGGCAAGCCCCAGATACGCAGTATTTT
CASSYAGQAPDTQYF
>TRBV10-3|TRBJ1-3|16|-|-
TGTGCCATCAGTGACCCGCCAGGTGACTCTGGAAACACCATATATTTT
CAISDPPGDSGNTIYF
>TRBV2|TRBJ2-6|13|-|-
TGTGCCAGCAGTGAGTATGGGGCCAACGTCCTGACTTTC
CASSEYGANVLTF
>TRBV4-1|TRBJ2-5|13|-|-
TGCGCCAGCAGCCAACGCGTCCAAGAGACCCAGTACTTC
CASSQRVQETQYF
>TRBV5-6|TRBJ2-5|16|TRBD1|-
TGTGCCAGCAGCTTCCTGACAGGGGCGAACCAAGAGACCCAGTACTTC
CASSFLTGANQETQYF
>TRBV10-1|TRBJ2-1|19|TRBD2|-
TGCGCCAGCAGAGCCGGGACAGTCTTTTCTAGCGGGGAGTTTTATGAGCAGTTCTTC
CASRAGTVFSSGEFYEQFF
>TRBV19|TRBJ2-7|14|TRBD1|-
TGTGCCAGTAGTATTAGGACAGGGCCGTACGAGCAGTACTTC
CASSIRTGPYEQYF
>TRBV19|TRBJ2-7|13|-|-
TGTGCCAGTAGTATAGCCGGGATGTGGGAGCAGTACTTC
CASSIAGMWEQYF
>TRBV28|TRBJ1-2|15|-|-
TGTGCCAGCAGTTTAACCAACGGCCTGCCGGAGGGCTACACCTTC
CASSLTNGLPEGYTF
>TRBV5-1|TRBJ2-3|14|-|-
TGCGCCAGCAGCTTAGGGGGTTCCACAGATACGCAGTATTTT
CASSLGGSTDTQYF
>TRBV12-5|TRBJ2-1|20|TRBD2|-
TGTGCTAGTGGTTTGGTACCCGGGACTAGCGGGGTTGGGTCCTACAATGAGCAGTTCTTC
CASGLVPGTSGVGSYNEQFF